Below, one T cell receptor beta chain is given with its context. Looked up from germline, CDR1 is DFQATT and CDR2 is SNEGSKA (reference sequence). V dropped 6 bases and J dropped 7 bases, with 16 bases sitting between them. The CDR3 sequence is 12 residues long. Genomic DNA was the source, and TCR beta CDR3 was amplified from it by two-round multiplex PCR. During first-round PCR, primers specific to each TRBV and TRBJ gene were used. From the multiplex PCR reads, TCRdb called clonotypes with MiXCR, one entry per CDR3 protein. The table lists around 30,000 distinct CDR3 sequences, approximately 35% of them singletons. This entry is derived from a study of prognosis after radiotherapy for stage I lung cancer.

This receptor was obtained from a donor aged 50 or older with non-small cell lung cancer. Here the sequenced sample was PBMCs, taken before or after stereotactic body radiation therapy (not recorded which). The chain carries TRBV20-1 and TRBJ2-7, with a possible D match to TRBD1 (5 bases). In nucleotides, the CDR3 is TGCAGTGCAGCCCAAGGGGTGCGGGAGCAGTACTTC. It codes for CSAAQGVREQYF.